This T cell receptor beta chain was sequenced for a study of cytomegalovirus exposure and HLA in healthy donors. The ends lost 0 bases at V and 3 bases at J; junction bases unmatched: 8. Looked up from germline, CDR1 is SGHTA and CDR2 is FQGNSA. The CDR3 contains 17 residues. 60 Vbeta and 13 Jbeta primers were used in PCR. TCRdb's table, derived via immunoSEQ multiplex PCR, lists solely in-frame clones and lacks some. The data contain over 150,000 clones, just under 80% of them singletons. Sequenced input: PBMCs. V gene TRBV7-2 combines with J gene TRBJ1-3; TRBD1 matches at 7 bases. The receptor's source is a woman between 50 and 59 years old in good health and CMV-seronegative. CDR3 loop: CASSLALQGFGGNTIYF. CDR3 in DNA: TGTGCCAGCAGCTTAGCATTACAGGGGTTCGGTGGAAACACCATATATTTT.